Presented here are 28 T cell receptor beta chains from one specimen sequenced in a study of cytomegalovirus exposure and HLA in healthy donors. PCR primers comprised 60 Vbeta and 13 Jbeta primers. TCRdb's copy holds only in-frame clones and misses some; the assay was immunoSEQ multiplex PCR. Seen here are 130,000 to 150,000 clones, 78% observed once, and the top ten hold around 2.5%. The sequenced sample consisted of PBMCs. Source of these receptors: a young woman in good health and CMV-seropositive.

This clone was observed a single time. V usage is TRBV6-1 and J usage is TRBJ2-5; 8 bases are a match to TRBD1. The J call is uncertain, as TRBJ2-7 better fits the DNA end. This CDR3 spans 15 amino acids. CDR1 is MNHNS and CDR2 is SASEGT in the germline V gene. The CDR3 loop is CASSEPGQAPYEQYF. CDR3 coding DNA: TGTGCCAGCAGTGAACCGGGACAGGCCCCCTACGAGCAGTACTTC.

This clone was counted once. V is TRBV19 and J is TRBJ1-1, with 8 bases lining up with TRBD1. Germline V lookup: CDR1 LNHDA, CDR2 SQIVND (reference sequence). This CDR3 has 14 amino acids. With 9 bases clipped from V and 5 bases from J, the junction kept 11 bases outside the gene matches. CDR3 loop: CASGGRGQSTEAFF. For the CDR3, the DNA is TGTGCCAGCGGGGGCAGGGGGCAAAGTACTGAAGCTTTCTTT.

The rearrangement links TRBV15 to TRBJ2-7; 10 nucleotides align to TRBD2. V trimming: 1 base; J trimming: 2 bases; junction bases outside the gene matches: 5. The CDR3 runs to 16 residues. CDR1 and CDR2 (germline): LNHNV, YYDKDF (reference sequence). The CDR3 here is CATSRGLAGVTYEQYF. Here the CDR3 DNA reads TGTGCCACCAGCAGAGGGCTAGCGGGGGTTACCTACGAGCAGTACTTC.

CDR3 loop: CASSLSASTDTQYF. The CDR3 nucleotides read TGTGCCAGCAGTTTGAGCGCTAGCACAGATACGCAGTATTTT. This chain links TRBV28 with TRBJ2-3; D not certain. Germline lookup yields CDR1 MDHEN and CDR2 SYDVKM. CDR3 size: 14 residues. The V end lost 3 bases, the J end lost 0 bases, and 7 bases lay between the germline ends.

This clone came up a few times. The V and J genes are TRBV19 and TRBJ1-6; no clear D. V gave up 11 bases and J gave up 5 bases, with 13 bases separating them. This CDR3 is 13 amino acids long. Germline V gives CDR1 LNHDA, CDR2 SQIVND (reference sequence). The CDR3 spells CAGRQNDNSPLHF. In nucleotides, the CDR3 is TGTGCCGGGCGTCAGAACGATAATTCACCCCTCCACTTT. The entire variable domain, with the rest obtained from reference TRBV19 and TRBJ1-6, is as follows: DGGITQSPKYLFRKEGQNVTLSCEQNLNHDAMYWYRQDPGQGLRLIYYSQIVNDFQKGDIAEGYSVSREKKESFPLTVTSAQKNPTAFYLCAGRQNDNSPLHFGNGTRLTVT.

The V and J genes are TRBV9 and TRBJ1-1; 9 nucleotides agree with TRBD1. V lost 4 bases, J lost 8 bases, and 12 bases stayed unmatched. This CDR3 has 15 amino acids. Germline V gene sequence: CDR1 SGDLS, CDR2 YYNGEE. CDR3 in amino acids: CASSPHDRGWLEAFF. In DNA, the CDR3 is TGTGCCAGCAGCCCTCATGACAGGGGGTGGTTGGAAGCTTTCTTT.

The chain is built from TRBV19 and TRBJ1-1; D gene unclear. The CDR3 has 14 residues. Trimming cost V 1 base and J 3 bases, with 9 bases left between them. Germline loops: CDR1 LNHDA, CDR2 SQIVND (reference sequence). CDR3 residues: CASSIGIADTEAFF. In DNA, the CDR3 is TGTGCCAGTAGTATAGGGATCGCGGACACTGAAGCTTTCTTT.

The V call is TRBV19, the J call TRBJ1-1; TRBD1 aligns across 8 bases. V was clipped by 4 bases and J by 7 bases; unmatched bases: 5. The CDR3 consists of 13 residues. Per the germline V gene, CDR1 is LNHDA and CDR2 is SQIVND (reference sequence). In nucleotides, the CDR3 is TGTGCCAGTAGTACCCTCGACAGGGGTGAAGCTTTCTTT. Translated, it gives CASSTLDRGEAFF.

V is TRBV4-3 and J is TRBJ1-1; tentatively, D is TRBD1 (6 bases). Germline CDR1 LGHNA, CDR2 YSLEER. CDR3 size: 16 residues. Trimming cost V 3 bases and J 1 base, with 15 bases left between them. CDR3 protein: CASSQDHRVRNTEAFF. In nucleotides, the CDR3 is TGCGCCAGCAGCCAGGACCACAGGGTTAGGAACACTGAAGCTTTCTTT.

The genes are TRBV14 and TRBJ2-7; TRBD1 agrees at 8 bases. The CDR3 consists of 14 residues. The V gene's germline CDR1 is SGHDN and CDR2 FVKESK. The junction had 6 bases not matched to a gene; V was cut back by 5 bases and J by 3 bases. The CDR3 spells CASSSRDRIYEQYF. The CDR3 bases are TGTGCCAGCAGCTCACGGGACAGGATCTACGAGCAGTACTTC. The full variable domain, rest sourced from reference TRBV14 and TRBJ2-7, is EAGVTQFPSHSVIEKGQTVTLRCDPISGHDNLYWYRRVMGKEIKFLLHFVKESKQDESGMPNNRFLAERTGGTYSTLKVQPAELEDSGVYFCASSSRDRIYEQYFGPGTRLTVT.

This clone was seen a few times. CDR3: CSVEDGDRGEQYF. Here the CDR3 DNA reads TGCAGCGTTGAAGATGGGGACAGGGGCGAGCAGTACTTC. The chain is built from TRBV29-1 and TRBJ2-7; 10 positions agree with TRBD1. This CDR3 spans 13 amino acids. Germline CDR1 reads SQVTM; CDR2 reads ANQGSEA. The V gene end was trimmed by 0 bases and the J gene end by 6 bases; junction bases not matched to a gene: 2.

The chain links TRBV6-1 to TRBJ2-7; D perhaps matches TRBD1 (6 bases). The germline V gene encodes CDR1 MNHNS and CDR2 SASEGT. Deletions cut 3 bases from V and 0 bases from J, with 6 bases between. The CDR3 consists of 13 residues. The CDR3, as DNA: TGTGCCAGCAGTGACAGGGGCTCCTACGAGCAGTACTTC. The encoded protein is CASSDRGSYEQYF.

The chain has TRBV6-1 and TRBJ2-1, with D possibly TRBD2 on 5 matching bases. Germline lookup yields CDR1 MNHNS and CDR2 SASEGT. Trimming took off 6 bases at V and 9 bases at J, with 12 bases between the two ends. The CDR3 covers 12 residues. The CDR3 region is CASSLDYGEQFF. The CDR3 nucleotides read TGTGCCAGCAGCTTAGACTACGGTGAGCAGTTCTTC.

This clone was seen a single time. The V call is TRBV28, the J call TRBJ1-2; 7 positions match TRBD1. Unmatched junction bases numbered 8, after V lost 4 bases and J lost 0 bases. This CDR3 is 16 amino acids long. The germline CDR1 and CDR2 sequences are MDHEN and SYDVKM. This CDR3 reads CASSSRTGQANYGYTF. CDR3 nucleotides: TGTGCCAGCAGTTCTAGGACAGGTCAAGCTAACTATGGCTACACCTTC.

The chain employs TRBV7-2 and TRBJ2-2; D ambiguous. Germline V CDR1 and CDR2: SGHTA, FQGNSA. V was shortened by 0 bases and J by 13 bases, with 9 bases between the two germline ends. This CDR3 comprises 12 residues. The CDR3 loop reads CASSLASSRLFF. The CDR3 DNA follows: TGTGCCAGCAGCTTAGCCTCCTCGCGGCTGTTTTTT. The full variable domain, with the rest looked up from reference TRBV7-2 and TRBJ2-2, is GAGVSQSPSNKVTEKGKDVELRCDPISGHTALYWYRQSLGQGLEFLIYFQGNSAPDKSGLPSDRFSAERTGGSVSTLTIQRTQQEDSAVYLCASSLASSRLFFGEGSRLTVL.

This chain uses TRBV6-1 with TRBJ2-3; D may be TRBD2 (6 bases). CDR1 is MNHNS and CDR2 is SASEGT in the germline V gene. V lost 6 bases and J lost 2, with 15 bases in between. This CDR3 is built from 15 residues. The CDR3: CASSAPGGYTDTQYF. The CDR3 DNA reads as TGTGCCAGCAGCGCTCCTGGGGGGTACACAGATACGCAGTATTTT.

The chain joins TRBV6-1 to TRBJ2-2, with 8 positions matching TRBD1. The CDR3 has 14 amino acids. CDR1 is MNHNS and CDR2 is SASEGT in the germline V gene. Trimming took 6 bases from V and 5 from J; bases not matched to a gene: 5. The CDR3 DNA follows: TGTGCCAGCAGCGGACGACAGGGGACCGGGGAGCTGTTTTTT. This translates into CASSGRQGTGELFF.

This clone occurred a few times. The chain links TRBV9 to TRBJ1-3, with D perhaps TRBD1 (5 bases). V was clipped by 1 base and J by 0 bases, with 17 bases between them. The CDR3 length is 18 residues. Germline CDR1 is SGDLS and CDR2 is YYNGEE. In DNA form, the CDR3 reads TGTGCCAGCAGCGTATCAGGCGCGGGGCCGGGCTCTGGAAACACCATATATTTT. Encoded protein: CASSVSGAGPGSGNTIYF.

This clone was observed a few times. This specimen includes other DNA sequences encoding the same CDR3. CDR3 sequence reads: CASSFSETQYF. The DNA of the CDR3 is TGTGCCAGCAGCTTCTCAGAGACCCAGTACTTC. This chain uses TRBV7-9 with TRBJ2-5; D gene unclear. Germline CDR1 and CDR2: SEHNR and FQNEAQ (reference sequence). Trimming cost V 3 bases and J 4 bases, with 3 bases left between them. The CDR3 is 11 residues long.

The chain links TRBV7-6 to TRBJ2-7; unclear D gene. The CDR3 is 13 residues long. V shed 1 base and J shed 3 bases, with 7 bases lying between them. The V gene's germline CDR1 is SGHVS and CDR2 FNYEAQ. CDR3 loop: CASSLDYLYEQYF. The CDR3 DNA follows: TGTGCCAGCAGCTTAGACTACCTCTACGAGCAGTACTTC.

The rearrangement links TRBV15 to TRBJ1-1, with 11 bases matching TRBD1. The germline V gene encodes CDR1 LNHNV and CDR2 YYDKDF (reference sequence). This CDR3 has 16 residues. Trimming at V came to 1 base and at J to 4 bases, leaving 5 bases not matched to a gene. The CDR3 DNA sequence: TGTGCCACCAGCAGAGTTACCGGGACAGGGGGCACTGAAGCTTTCTTT. Translation gives CATSRVTGTGGTEAFF.

The chain couples TRBV18 to TRBJ2-7, with a weak D call TRBD1 (7 bases). This CDR3 has 14 residues. Germline-derived CDR1 and CDR2 are KGHSH and LQKENI. Trimming pared 3 bases from V and 2 bases from J, leaving 11 bases between. CDR3 nucleotides: TGTGCCAGCTCACCCGGAGGGACAGCCTACGAGCAGTACTTC. Protein: CASSPGGTAYEQYF.

The DNA for the CDR3 is TGTGCCAGCTCACCGGCGGGACAGGGCTACGAGCAGTACTTC. It translates to CASSPAGQGYEQYF. The chain is built from TRBV18 and TRBJ2-7, with TRBD1 identical over 9 bases. The trim removed 3 bases at V and 3 bases at J, leaving 3 bases unmatched. The germline CDR1 and CDR2 sequences are KGHSH and LQKENI. There are 14 residues in the CDR3.

The chain links TRBV11-2 to TRBJ1-2, with TRBD1 identical over 9 bases. The J segment lost 5 bases and the V segment lost 3 bases, leaving 10 bases of the junction unmatched. This CDR3 spans 16 amino acids. The germline V gene encodes CDR1 SGHAT and CDR2 FQNNGV. DNA for the CDR3: TGTGCCAGCAGCTTCAATCCCGGGACAGGGAAATATGGCTACACCTTC. Protein sequence: CASSFNPGTGKYGYTF.

V is TRBV30 and J is TRBJ2-7; 10 bases fit TRBD1. CDR1 and CDR2 (germline): GTSNPN, SVGIG (reference sequence). V lost 3 bases to trimming and J lost 0 bases; unmatched junction nucleotides: 5. The CDR3 runs to 15 residues. CDR3 nucleotides: TGTGCCTGGAGCGCACGGGACAGGGGCTCCTACGAGCAGTACTTC. Its protein is CAWSARDRGSYEQYF.

The chain combines TRBV27 with TRBJ1-1; 9 bases line up with TRBD1. This CDR3 has 15 residues. With V trimmed by 8 bases and J by 1 base, 8 bases remained unmatched. Germline-derived CDR1 and CDR2 are MNHEY and SMNVEV (reference sequence). CDR3 in amino acids: CASLTWGQGNTEAFF. For the CDR3, the DNA is TGTGCCAGCCTAACATGGGGACAGGGGAACACTGAAGCTTTCTTT.

This CDR3 reads CASRLPGQGNTGELFF. The CDR3 nucleotides are TGTGCCAGCAGGTTGCCGGGACAGGGGAACACCGGGGAGCTGTTTTTT. V is TRBV7-2 and J is TRBJ2-2; 9 bases fit TRBD1. CDR3 length equals 16 residues. The J segment lost 1 base and the V segment lost 6 bases, leaving 6 bases of the junction unmatched. CDR1 and CDR2 (germline): SGHTA, FQGNSA.

The chain carries TRBV4-1 and TRBJ2-4; 10 bases are shared with TRBD1. The V segment lost 5 bases and the J segment 4 bases; nucleotides outside the gene matches: 14. CDR3 length: 18 residues. Germline V gene data show CDR1 as MGHRA and CDR2 as YSYEKL. The CDR3 region has the DNA TGCGCCAGCAGCGGAGGCCTGCGACAGGGGGCTTCTAAAAACATTCAGTACTTC. As protein: CASSGGLRQGASKNIQYF.